This TCR beta chain was recorded in a study of chemoradiotherapy in HPV16-positive cancers. Study-wide results and limits: Candidate HPV-specific clones and E7-related TCR motifs grew in tumor during treatment. HPV-specific T cells were functionally defined from only a couple of HPV16-positive patients.

Data came from immunoSEQ multiplex PCR; TCRdb stores just in-frame clones and leaves some out. The repertoire consists of approximately 13,000 clones, with 77% occurring once and the leading ten covering approximately 1.5%. The CDR3 totals 14 residues. Germline lookup yields CDR1 SGHDN and CDR2 FVKESK. J lost 6 bases, V lost 4 bases, and 7 bases had no gene match. A word on this clone: Its specificity is unknown.

The specimen was taken from a patient who underwent chemoradiotherapy. The chain couples TRBV14 to TRBJ2-3; 7 nucleotides agree with TRBD1. The receptor comes from a human donor with HPV-associated anogenital cancer. CDR3 in amino acids: CASSRNRGVDTQYF. The CDR3 DNA sequence: TGTGCCAGCAGCCGTAACAGGGGTGTGGATACGCAGTATTTT. Drawing the rest from reference TRBV14 and TRBJ2-3, the complete variable domain is EAGVTQFPSHSVIEKGQTVTLRCDPISGHDNLYWYRRVMGKEIKFLLHFVKESKQDESGMPNNRFLAERTGGTYSTLKVQPAELEDSGVYFCASSRNRGVDTQYFGPGTRLTVL.